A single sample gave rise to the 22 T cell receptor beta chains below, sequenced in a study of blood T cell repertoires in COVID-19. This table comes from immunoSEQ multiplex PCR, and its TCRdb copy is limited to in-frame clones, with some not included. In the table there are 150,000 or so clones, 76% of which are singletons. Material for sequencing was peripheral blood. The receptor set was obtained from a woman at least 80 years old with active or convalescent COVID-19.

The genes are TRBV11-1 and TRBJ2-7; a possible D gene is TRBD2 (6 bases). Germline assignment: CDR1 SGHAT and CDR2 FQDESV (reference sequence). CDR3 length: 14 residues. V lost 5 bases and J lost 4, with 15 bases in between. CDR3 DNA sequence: TGTGCCAGCAGCCATTCCGGGGGTCGATACGAGCAGTACTTC. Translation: CASSHSGGRYEQYF.

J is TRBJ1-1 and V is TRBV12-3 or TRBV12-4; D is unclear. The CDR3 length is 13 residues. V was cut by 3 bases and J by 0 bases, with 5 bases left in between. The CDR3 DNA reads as TGTGCCAGCAGTTTTGAGTTGAACACTGAAGCTTTCTTT. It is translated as CASSFELNTEAFF.

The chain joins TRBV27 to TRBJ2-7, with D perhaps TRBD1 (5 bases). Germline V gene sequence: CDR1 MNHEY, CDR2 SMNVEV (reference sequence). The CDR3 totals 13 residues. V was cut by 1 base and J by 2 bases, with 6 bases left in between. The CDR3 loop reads CASSLWGPYEQYF. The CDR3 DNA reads TGTGCCAGCAGTTTATGGGGCCCCTACGAGCAGTACTTC.

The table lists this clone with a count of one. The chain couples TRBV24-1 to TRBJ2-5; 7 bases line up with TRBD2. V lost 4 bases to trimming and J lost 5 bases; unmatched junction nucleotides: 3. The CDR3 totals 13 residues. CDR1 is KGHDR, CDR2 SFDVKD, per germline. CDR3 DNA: TGTGCCACCAGTGAAGCCGGGGGGGAGACCCAGTACTTC. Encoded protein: CATSEAGGETQYF.

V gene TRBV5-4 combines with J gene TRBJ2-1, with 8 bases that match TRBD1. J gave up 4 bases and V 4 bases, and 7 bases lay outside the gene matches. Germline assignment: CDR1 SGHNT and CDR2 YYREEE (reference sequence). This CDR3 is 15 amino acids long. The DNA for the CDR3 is TGTGCCAGCAGCAAGGACAGGGCCAAGTACAATGAGCAGTTCTTC. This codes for CASSKDRAKYNEQFF. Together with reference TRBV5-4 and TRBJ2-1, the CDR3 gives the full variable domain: ETGVTQSPTHLIKTRGQQVTLRCSSQSGHNTVSWYQQALGQGPQFIFQYYREEENGRGNFPPRFSGLQFPNYSSELNVNALELDDSALYLCASSKDRAKYNEQFFGPGTRLTVL.

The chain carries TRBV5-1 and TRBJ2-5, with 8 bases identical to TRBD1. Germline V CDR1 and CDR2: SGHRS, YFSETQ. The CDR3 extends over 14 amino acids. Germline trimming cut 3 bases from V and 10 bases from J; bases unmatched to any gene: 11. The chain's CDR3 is CASSSGTGFGDQYF. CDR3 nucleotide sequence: TGCGCCAGCAGCTCCGGGACAGGTTTTGGGGACCAGTACTTC. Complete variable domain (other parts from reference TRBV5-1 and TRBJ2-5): KAGVTQTPRYLIKTRGQQVTLSCSPISGHRSVSWYQQTPGQGLQFLFEYFSETQRNKGNFPGRFSGRQFSNSRSEMNVSTLELGDSALYLCASSSGTGFGDQYFGPGTRLLVL.

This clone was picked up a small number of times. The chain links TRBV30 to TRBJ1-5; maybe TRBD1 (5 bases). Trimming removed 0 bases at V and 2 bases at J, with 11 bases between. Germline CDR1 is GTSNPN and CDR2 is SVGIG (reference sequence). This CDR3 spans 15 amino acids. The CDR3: CAWSVNGGRNQPQHF. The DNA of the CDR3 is TGTGCCTGGAGTGTGAACGGGGGTCGCAATCAGCCCCAGCATTTT.

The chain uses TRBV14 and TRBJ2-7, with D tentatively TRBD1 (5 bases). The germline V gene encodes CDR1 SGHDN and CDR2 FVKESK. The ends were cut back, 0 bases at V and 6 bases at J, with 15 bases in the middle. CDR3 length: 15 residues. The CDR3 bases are TGTGCCAGCAGCCAAGAGGACAACTTGCGTCTCGAGCAGTACTTC. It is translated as CASSQEDNLRLEQYF.

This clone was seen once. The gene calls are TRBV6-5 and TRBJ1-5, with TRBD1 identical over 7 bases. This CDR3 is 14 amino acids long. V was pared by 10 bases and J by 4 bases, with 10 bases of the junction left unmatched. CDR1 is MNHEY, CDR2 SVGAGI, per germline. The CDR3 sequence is CATRQGSWNQPQHF. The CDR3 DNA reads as TGTGCCACCCGACAGGGTTCATGGAATCAGCCCCAGCATTTT.

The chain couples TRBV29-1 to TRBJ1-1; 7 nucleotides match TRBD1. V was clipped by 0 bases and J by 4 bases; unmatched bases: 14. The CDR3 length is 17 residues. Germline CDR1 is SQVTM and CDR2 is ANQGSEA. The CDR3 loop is CSVEDRGKTGSLTEAFF. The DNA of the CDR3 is TGCAGCGTTGAAGACCGCGGTAAGACAGGGTCTCTCACTGAAGCTTTCTTT.

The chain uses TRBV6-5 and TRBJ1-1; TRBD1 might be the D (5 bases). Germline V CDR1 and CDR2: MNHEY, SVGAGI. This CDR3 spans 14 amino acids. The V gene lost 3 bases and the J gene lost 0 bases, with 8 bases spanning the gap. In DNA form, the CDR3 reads TGTGCCAGCAGTTATGGGGGGTTGAACACTGAAGCTTTCTTT. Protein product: CASSYGGLNTEAFF.

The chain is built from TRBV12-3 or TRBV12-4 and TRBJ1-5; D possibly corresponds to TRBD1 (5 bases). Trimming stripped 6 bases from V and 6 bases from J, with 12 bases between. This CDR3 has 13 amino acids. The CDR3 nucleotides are TGTGCCAGCAGCCCGACGGGGGGTCAGCCCCAGCATTTT. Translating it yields CASSPTGGQPQHF.

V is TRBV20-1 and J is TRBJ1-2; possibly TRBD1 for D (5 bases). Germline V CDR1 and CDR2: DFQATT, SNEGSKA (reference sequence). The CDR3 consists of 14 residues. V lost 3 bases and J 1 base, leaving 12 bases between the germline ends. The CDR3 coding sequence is TGCAGTGCTAGTTTGGGGGGGAGTAACTATGGCTACACCTTC. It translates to CSASLGGSNYGYTF.

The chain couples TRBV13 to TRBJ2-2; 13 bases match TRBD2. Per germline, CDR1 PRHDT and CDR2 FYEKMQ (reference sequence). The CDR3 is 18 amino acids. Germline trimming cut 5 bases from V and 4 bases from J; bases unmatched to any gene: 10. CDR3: CASSELAGGPTGTGELFF. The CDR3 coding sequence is TGTGCCAGCAGCGAACTAGCGGGGGGGCCTACGGGCACCGGGGAGCTGTTTTTT.

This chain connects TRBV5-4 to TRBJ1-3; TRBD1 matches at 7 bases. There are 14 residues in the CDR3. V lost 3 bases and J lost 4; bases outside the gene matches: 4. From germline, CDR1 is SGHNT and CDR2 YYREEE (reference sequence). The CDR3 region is CASSSRQGGNTIYF. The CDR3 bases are TGTGCCAGCAGCTCGCGACAGGGAGGAAACACCATATATTTT.

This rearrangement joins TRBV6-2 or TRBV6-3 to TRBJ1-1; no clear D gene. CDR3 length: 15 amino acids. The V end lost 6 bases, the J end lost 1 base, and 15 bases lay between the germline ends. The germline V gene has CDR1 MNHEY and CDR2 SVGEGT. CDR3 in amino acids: CASSDTGSWNTEAFF. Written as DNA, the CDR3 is TGTGCCAGCAGCGACACCGGGAGTTGGAACACTGAAGCTTTCTTT.

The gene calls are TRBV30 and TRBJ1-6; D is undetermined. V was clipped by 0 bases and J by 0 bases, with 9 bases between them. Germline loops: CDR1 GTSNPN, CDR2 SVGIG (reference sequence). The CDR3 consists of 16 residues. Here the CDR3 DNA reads TGTGCCTGGAGTGTTGCCGCGCCCTCCTATAATTCACCCCTCCACTTT. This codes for CAWSVAAPSYNSPLHF.

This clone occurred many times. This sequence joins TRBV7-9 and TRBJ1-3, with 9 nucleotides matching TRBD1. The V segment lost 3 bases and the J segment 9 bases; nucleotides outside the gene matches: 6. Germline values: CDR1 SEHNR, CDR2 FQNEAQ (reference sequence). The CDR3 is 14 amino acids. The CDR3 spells CASSLGQGTGTIYF. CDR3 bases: TGTGCCAGCAGCTTGGGACAGGGTACGGGCACCATATATTTT.

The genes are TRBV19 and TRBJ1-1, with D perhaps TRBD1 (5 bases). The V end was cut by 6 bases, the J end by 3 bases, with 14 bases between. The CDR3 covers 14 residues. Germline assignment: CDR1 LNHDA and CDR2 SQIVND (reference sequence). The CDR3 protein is CASRETGGDTEAFF. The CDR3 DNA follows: TGTGCCAGTAGGGAAACAGGAGGGGACACTGAAGCTTTCTTT. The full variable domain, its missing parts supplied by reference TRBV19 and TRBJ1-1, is DGGITQSPKYLFRKEGQNVTLSCEQNLNHDAMYWYRQDPGQGLRLIYYSQIVNDFQKGDIAEGYSVSREKKESFPLTVTSAQKNPTAFYLCASRETGGDTEAFFGQGTRLTVV.

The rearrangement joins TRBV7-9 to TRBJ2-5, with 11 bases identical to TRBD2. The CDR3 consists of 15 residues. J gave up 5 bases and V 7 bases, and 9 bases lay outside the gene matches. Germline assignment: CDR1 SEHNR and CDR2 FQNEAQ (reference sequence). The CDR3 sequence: CASTRLAGTLETQYF. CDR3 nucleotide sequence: TGTGCCAGCACCCGACTAGCGGGGACTTTGGAGACCCAGTACTTC.

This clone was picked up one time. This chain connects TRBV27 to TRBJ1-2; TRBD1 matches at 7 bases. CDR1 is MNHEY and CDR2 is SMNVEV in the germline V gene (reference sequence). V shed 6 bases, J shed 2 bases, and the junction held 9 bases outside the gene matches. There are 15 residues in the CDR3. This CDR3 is CASRGPGQANYGYTF. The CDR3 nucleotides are TGTGCCAGCAGGGGCCCCGGACAGGCCAACTATGGCTACACCTTC.

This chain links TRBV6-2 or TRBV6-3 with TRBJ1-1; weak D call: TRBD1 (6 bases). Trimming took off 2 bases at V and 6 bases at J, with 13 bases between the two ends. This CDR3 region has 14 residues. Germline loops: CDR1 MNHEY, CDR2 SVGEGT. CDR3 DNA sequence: TGTGCCAGCAGTTACACAGGGAGGGTGCCTGAAGCTTTCTTT. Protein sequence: CASSYTGRVPEAFF.